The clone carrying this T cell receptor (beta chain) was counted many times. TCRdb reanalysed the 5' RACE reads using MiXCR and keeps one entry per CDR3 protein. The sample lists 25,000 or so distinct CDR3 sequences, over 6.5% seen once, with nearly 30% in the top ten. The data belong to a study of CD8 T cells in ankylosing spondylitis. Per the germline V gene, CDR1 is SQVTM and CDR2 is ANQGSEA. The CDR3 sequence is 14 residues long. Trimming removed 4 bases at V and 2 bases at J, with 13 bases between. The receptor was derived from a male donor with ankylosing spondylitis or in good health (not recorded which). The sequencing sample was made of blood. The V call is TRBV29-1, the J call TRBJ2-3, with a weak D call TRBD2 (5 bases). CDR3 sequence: CSVVGRRNTDTQYF. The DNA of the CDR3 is TGCAGCGTTGTGGGCCGGAGGAACACAGATACGCAGTATTTT.